The next 8 T cell receptor beta chains were all read from a single sample in a study of T-cell reconstitution after alpha-beta-depleted transplantation in children (dated by TCRdb to 2016 to 2017). To prepare the library, PCR was applied. The listed sequencing device is Illumina HiSeq 2500. TCR libraries were prepared with molecular barcoding, using unique molecular identifiers to normalize TCRbeta repertoire quantification. The raw public data were reprocessed by TCRdb itself: fastp quality trimming at Q25, MiXCR clonotype calling, in-frame beta chains only. Rows merge per CDR3 protein into single entries with the most common DNA and genes. A total of about 830,000 distinct CDR3 sequences appear in this sample, roughly 15% of them only once. The top ten clones comprise about 5% of the sample. The treatment or condition label, as the study defines it: allogeneic hematopoietic cell transplantation with graft depleted of TCRalphabeta T cells and CD19 B cells.

Sequenced here: PBMCs, mostly from graft donor cells, sampled 360 days after TCRalphabeta/CD19-depleted stem cell transplant. The receptor set was obtained from a male patient aged 10 to 17 who had a stem cell transplant for acute lymphoblastic leukemia, so the T cells may come from the graft donor.

The V call is TRBV20-1, the J call TRBJ1-2, with TRBD1 matching over 10 bases. Trimming at V came to 6 bases and at J to 2 bases, leaving 12 bases not matched to a gene. The CDR3 covers 16 residues. Germline assignment: CDR1 DFQATT and CDR2 SNEGSKA (reference sequence). CDR3 sequence reads: CSAPTTGGAFNYGYTF. CDR3 sequence (DNA): TGCAGTGCCCCTACGACAGGGGGCGCGTTCAACTATGGCTACACCTTC.

This clonotype has only a few counts. V and J are TRBV7-9 and TRBJ1-1; TRBD1 aligns across 7 bases. V lost 4 bases and J lost 3; bases outside the gene matches: 11. The germline gives CDR1 SEHNR, CDR2 FQNEAQ (reference sequence). This CDR3 contains 16 residues. Here the CDR3 reads CASSSLGTALYTEAFF. The CDR3 nucleotides read TGTGCCAGCAGCTCCCTCGGGACAGCCCTTTACACTGAAGCTTTCTTT.

The chain carries TRBV4-2 and TRBJ1-1, with D perhaps TRBD1 (5 bases). Germline V gives CDR1 LGHNA, CDR2 YNFKEQ. This CDR3 has 13 residues. Trimming removed 0 bases from V and 10 bases from J, with 12 bases in between. This chain's CDR3 is CASSQDGGGSAFF. The DNA of the CDR3 is TGTGCCAGCAGCCAAGATGGGGGGGGGTCAGCTTTCTTT.

This chain links TRBV5-1 with TRBJ2-7; the match to TRBD1 covers 7 bases. J was trimmed by 0 bases and V by 0 bases; bases with no gene match: 6. The CDR3 contains 16 residues. Germline lookup yields CDR1 SGHRS and CDR2 YFSETQ. The DNA for the CDR3 is TGCGCCAGCAGCTTGGGTGCCGGGACAGCCTCCTACGAGCAGTACTTC. This translates into CASSLGAGTASYEQYF.

This clonotype was detected only a few times. This sequence joins TRBV5-1 and TRBJ2-7; maybe TRBD2 (5 bases). The CDR3 runs 13 residues. V lost 2 bases and J 6 bases, leaving 12 bases between the germline ends. Germline V CDR1 and CDR2: SGHRS, YFSETQ. The CDR3 DNA is TGCGCCAGCAGCTTTCCCGAGGGCGTCGAGCAGTACTTC. Translated, it gives CASSFPEGVEQYF.

This clonotype has at least ten counts. This chain links TRBV10-3 with TRBJ2-3, with 14 bases aligning to TRBD2. CDR3 size: 18 residues. The V and J ends lost 2 bases and 5 bases, in that order; junction bases with no gene match: 9. CDR1 is ENHRY, CDR2 SYGVKD, per germline. CDR3 in amino acids: CAISEGPGTSGSGDTQYF. As DNA, the CDR3 is TGTGCCATCAGTGAGGGCCCCGGGACTAGCGGGAGCGGAGATACGCAGTATTTT.

This clonotype has more than one count but fewer than ten. This chain links TRBV11-2 with TRBJ2-6; 7 bases agree with TRBD2. Germline V gives CDR1 SGHAT, CDR2 FQNNGV. The CDR3 covers 15 residues. With 2 bases clipped from V and 4 bases from J, the junction kept 2 bases outside the gene matches. The CDR3 spells CASSLRAGGANVLTF. The CDR3 DNA reads TGTGCCAGCAGCTTAAGAGCGGGAGGGGCCAACGTCCTGACTTTC.

The J gene is TRBJ1-6, the V gene TRBV3-1; TRBD1 might be the D (5 bases). The germline V gene has CDR1 LGHDT and CDR2 YNNKEL (reference sequence). Trimming shortened V by 3 bases and J by 3 bases, and 12 bases separated the two germline ends. The CDR3 runs 16 residues. CDR3 sequence reads: CASSHRGANYNSPLHF. The CDR3 DNA is TGTGCCAGCAGCCATCGAGGGGCCAACTATAATTCACCCCTCCACTTT.